This T cell receptor beta chain was obtained from a study of T cell clonotyping in hematopoietic cell transplantation. Study findings and constraints: At the given depth, recipient repertoires were over 95% de novo clonotypes. Pathologically expanded recipient clonotypes increased progressively from day 30 to day 180 as diversity fell. Without cell sorting, CD4 versus CD8 contributions remain unresolved.

CDR3 length equals 15 residues. With V trimmed by 4 bases and J by 8 bases, 7 bases remained unmatched. Germline V gene data show CDR1 as SGHAT and CDR2 as FQNNGV. About this clone: Its antigen is unidentified.

Method: immunoSEQ multiplex PCR; TCRdb's copy keeps in-frame clones and lacks some. This table has tens of thousands of clones, about 95% appearing once. The sequence came from a woman aged 45-65 years in good health. Some clones in this sample may be carry-over from other donors' samples. This rearrangement joins TRBV11-2 to TRBJ1-6; 8 bases line up with TRBD1. The sample taken for sequencing was peripheral blood mononuclear cells. The CDR3 sequence: CASSSDRGEDSPLHF. The CDR3 region has the DNA TGTGCCAGCAGCTCAGACAGGGGTGAAGATTCACCCCTCCACTTT.